This T cell receptor beta chain was observed in a study of cytomegalovirus exposure and HLA in healthy donors. Trimming removed 3 bases at V and 6 bases at J, with 12 bases between. This CDR3 has 14 amino acids. Germline-derived CDR1 and CDR2 are MNHEY and SMNVEV (reference sequence). In the case of this clone: Antigen unknown.

The PCR made use of 60 Vbeta and 13 Jbeta primers. Sequenced by immunoSEQ multiplex PCR; TCRdb stores in-frame clones only, minus some. Among approximately 140,000 clones listed, around 77% were seen once. Whole-study results and caveats: Of the V segments, some could not be distinguished, including TRBV6-2 and TRBV6-3, and were excluded. CMV serostatus was the only immune exposure information that was available.

This clonotype originated in a woman between 45 and 60 years old in good health and CMV-seronegative. Sequencing input: PBMCs. The V and J genes are TRBV27 and TRBJ1-5, with D possibly matching TRBD1 (6 bases). This chain's CDR3 is CASSFAGAFQPQHF. CDR3 DNA sequence: TGTGCCAGCAGTTTTGCAGGGGCATTTCAGCCCCAGCATTTT.